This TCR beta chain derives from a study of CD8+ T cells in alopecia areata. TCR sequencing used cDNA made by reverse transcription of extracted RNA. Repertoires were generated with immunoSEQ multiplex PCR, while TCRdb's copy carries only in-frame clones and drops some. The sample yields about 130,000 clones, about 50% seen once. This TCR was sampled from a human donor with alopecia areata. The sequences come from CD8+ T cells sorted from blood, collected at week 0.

This CDR3 is CASRSDRGEAFF. As DNA, the CDR3 is TGTGCCAGCAGAAGCGACAGGGGAGAAGCTTTCTTT. V gene TRBV7-9 combines with J gene TRBJ1-1; 8 bases map to TRBD1. Per germline, CDR1 SEHNR and CDR2 FQNEAQ (reference sequence). J lost 8 bases, V lost 6 bases, and 5 bases had no gene match. The CDR3 spans 12 residues.